This TCR beta chain was recorded in a study of blood T cell repertoires in COVID-19 (dated by TCRdb to between 2020 and 2021). As for the study more broadly: The collaborator samples originated in the United States, Italy and Spain and spanned the acute and convalescent phases of COVID-19. The material from the prospective study consisted of cDNA or gDNA derived from T cells, B-cell-depleted T cells, or PBMCs. The dataset comprised deeply sampled blood TCRbeta repertoires from subjects exposed to, actively infected with, or recovered from COVID-19. The repertoires were released in a freely available public database meant as a resource for research on the immune response to SARS-CoV-2. Samples were obtained from the ongoing ImmuneRACE study (first 160 participants) and from 1,200 or so subjects provided by 6 global collaborators. A de-identified subject ID, COVID-19 status, age in years and sex were almost always included in the sample metadata. Where available, HLA class I and class II types were taken from metadata supplied by the sample provider and were not determined by assay-based typing.

Overall results and qualifications from the work: The quantity of clinical and demographic metadata differed by source and by participant and was supplied without curation.

Notes on this clone: The specificity of this receptor is unknown. No clone much larger than this one lies a single base away; base qualities are absent.

Another Seattle source contributed samples from volunteer blood donors who had recovered from COVID-19. Each collaborating institution followed its own protocols to collect whole blood in K2EDTA tubes. Collaborator samples were shipped for TCRbeta analysis as frozen whole blood, isolated PBMCs, or DNA extracted from either sample type. CDR1 and CDR2, per the germline V gene (reference sequence), are SEHNR and FQNEAQ. The CDR3 goes from the cysteine to the phenylalanine over 14 residues. Just CDR3 DNA is preserved here, 42 bases in frame from base 1. V is shortened by 6 bases, J by 5 bases, and the region joining them spans 13 bases. TCRbeta CDR3 regions were amplified from genomic DNA by means of the immunoSEQ Assay, a bias-controlled multiplex PCR. As for how the authors treated the data: Nucleated cell counts per sample were estimated from amplification of reference gene primers within the assay. Sequence reads were collapsed and filtered to measure the absolute abundance of every unique TCRbeta CDR3 rearrangement. Productive Simpson clonality was computed per sample as the square root of Simpson's diversity index over productive rearrangements. The table comes from immuneACCESS by way of TCRdb, which keeps in-frame sequences with V and J called. Part of the clones is missing from these tables; in studies checked, under half for an unresolved V gene and the rest for unknown reasons. D and trimming come from the DNA, and the V and J calls and clone size come from that table. Counted in this sample were under 250,000 clones; approximately 84% of them appeared once. 2.5% to 3.5% of the sample belongs to the ten largest clones.

This clonotype originated in a man aged 45-65 years who had recovered from COVID-19. This chain is built from TRBV7-9 and TRBJ2-2; TRBD1 is a weak D gene call, 5 bases matching. The sample consisted of peripheral blood. The CDR3 has the sequence CASSTQGSTGELFF. The bases are TGTGCCAGCAGTACCCAGGGTTCGACCGGGGAGCTGTTTTTT. Beyond the CDR3, the reference TRBV7-9 and TRBJ2-2 genes provide the residues; the full variable domain reads: DTGVSQNPRHKITKRGQNVTFRCDPISEHNRLYWYRQTLGQGPEFLTYFQNEAQLEKSRLLSDRFSAERPKGSFSTLEIQRTEQGDSAMYLCASSTQGSTGELFFGEGSRLTVL.